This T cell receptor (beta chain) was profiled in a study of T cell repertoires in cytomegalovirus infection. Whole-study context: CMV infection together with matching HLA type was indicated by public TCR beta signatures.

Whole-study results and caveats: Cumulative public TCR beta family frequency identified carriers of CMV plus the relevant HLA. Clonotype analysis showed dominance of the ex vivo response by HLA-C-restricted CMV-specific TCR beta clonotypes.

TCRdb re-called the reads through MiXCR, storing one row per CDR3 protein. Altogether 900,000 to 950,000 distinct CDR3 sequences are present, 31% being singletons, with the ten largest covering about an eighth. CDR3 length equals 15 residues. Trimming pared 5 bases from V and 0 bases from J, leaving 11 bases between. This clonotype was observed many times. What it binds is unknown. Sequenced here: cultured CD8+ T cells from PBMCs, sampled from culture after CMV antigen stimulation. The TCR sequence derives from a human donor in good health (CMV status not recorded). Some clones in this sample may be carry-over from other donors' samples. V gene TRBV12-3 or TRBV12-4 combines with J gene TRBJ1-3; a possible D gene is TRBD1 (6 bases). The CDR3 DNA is TGTGCCAGCAGTGAAGACAGGAGCTCTGGAAACACCATATATTTT. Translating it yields CASSEDRSSGNTIYF.